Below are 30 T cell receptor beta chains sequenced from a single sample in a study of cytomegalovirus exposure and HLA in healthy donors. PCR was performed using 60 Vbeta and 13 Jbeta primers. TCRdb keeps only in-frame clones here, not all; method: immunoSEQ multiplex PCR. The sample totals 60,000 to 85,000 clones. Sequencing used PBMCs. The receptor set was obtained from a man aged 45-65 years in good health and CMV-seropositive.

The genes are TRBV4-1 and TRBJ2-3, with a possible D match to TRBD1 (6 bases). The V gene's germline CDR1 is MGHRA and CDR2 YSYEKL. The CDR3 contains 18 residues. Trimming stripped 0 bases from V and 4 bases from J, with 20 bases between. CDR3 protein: CASSQESGVISGADTQYF. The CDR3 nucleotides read TGCGCCAGCAGCCAAGAGTCAGGGGTTATAAGTGGTGCAGATACGCAGTATTTT.

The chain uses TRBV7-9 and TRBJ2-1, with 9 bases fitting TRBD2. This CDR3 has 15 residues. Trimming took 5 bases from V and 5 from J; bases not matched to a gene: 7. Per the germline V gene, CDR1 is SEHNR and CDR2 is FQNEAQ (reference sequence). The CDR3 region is CASSLTSGVNNEQFF. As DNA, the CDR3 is TGTGCCAGCAGCCTGACTAGCGGAGTGAACAATGAGCAGTTCTTC.

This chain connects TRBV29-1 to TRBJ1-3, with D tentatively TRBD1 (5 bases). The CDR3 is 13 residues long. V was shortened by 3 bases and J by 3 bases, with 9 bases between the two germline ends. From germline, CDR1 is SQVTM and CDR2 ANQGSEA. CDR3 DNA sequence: TGCAGCGTTGATCAAGGGGATGGAAACACCATATATTTT. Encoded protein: CSVDQGDGNTIYF.

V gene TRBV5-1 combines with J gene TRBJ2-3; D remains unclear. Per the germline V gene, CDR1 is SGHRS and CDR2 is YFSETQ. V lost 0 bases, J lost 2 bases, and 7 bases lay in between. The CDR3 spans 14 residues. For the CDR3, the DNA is TGCGCCAGCAGCTTGGGGCGGTTCACAGATACGCAGTATTTT. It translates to CASSLGRFTDTQYF.

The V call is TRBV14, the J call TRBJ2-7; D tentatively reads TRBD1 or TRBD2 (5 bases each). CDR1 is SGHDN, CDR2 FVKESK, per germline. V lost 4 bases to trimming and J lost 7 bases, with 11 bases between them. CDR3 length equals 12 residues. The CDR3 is CASSRGGREQYV. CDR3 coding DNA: TGTGCCAGCAGCCGTGGGGGTCGGGAGCAGTACGTC.

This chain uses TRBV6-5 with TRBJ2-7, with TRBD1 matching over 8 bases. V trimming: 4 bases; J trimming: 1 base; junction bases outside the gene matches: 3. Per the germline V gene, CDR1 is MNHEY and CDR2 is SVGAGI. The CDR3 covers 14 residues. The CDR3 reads CASSSGQGSYEQYV. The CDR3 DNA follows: TGTGCCAGCAGTTCTGGACAGGGATCCTACGAGCAGTACGTC.

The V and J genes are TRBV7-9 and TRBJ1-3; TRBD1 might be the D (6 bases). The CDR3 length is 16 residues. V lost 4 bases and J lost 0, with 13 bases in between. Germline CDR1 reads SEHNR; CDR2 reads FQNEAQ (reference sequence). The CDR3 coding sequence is TGTGCCAGCAGCTCGGGGGGCACCTTCTCTGGAAACACCATATATTTT. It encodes CASSSGGTFSGNTIYF.

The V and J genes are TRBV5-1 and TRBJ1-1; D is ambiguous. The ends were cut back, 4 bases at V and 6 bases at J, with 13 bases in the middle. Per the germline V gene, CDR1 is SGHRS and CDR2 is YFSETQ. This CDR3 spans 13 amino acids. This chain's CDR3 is CASSPSGPAEAFF. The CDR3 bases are TGCGCCAGCAGCCCTTCGGGTCCCGCTGAAGCTTTCTTT.

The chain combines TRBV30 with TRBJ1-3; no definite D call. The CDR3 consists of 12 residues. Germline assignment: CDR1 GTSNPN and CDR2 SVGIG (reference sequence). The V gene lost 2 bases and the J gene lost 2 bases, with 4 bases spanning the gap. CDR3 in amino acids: CAWSQTGNTIYF. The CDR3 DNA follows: TGTGCCTGGAGTCAAACTGGAAACACCATATATTTT.

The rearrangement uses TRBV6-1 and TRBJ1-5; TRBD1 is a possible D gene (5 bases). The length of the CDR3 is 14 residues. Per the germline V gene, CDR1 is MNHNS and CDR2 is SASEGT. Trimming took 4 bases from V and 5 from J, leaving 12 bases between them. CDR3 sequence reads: CASSARTIDQPQHF. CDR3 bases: TGTGCCAGCAGTGCTAGGACAATCGATCAGCCCCAGCATTTT.

CDR3 in amino acids: CASSIGWGAGELFF. The CDR3 DNA reads TGTGCCAGTAGTATCGGATGGGGGGCCGGGGAGCTGTTTTTT. The rearrangement uses TRBV19 and TRBJ2-2; perhaps TRBD2 as D (6 bases). The V gene lost 3 bases and the J gene lost 6 bases, with 11 bases spanning the gap. This CDR3 contains 14 residues. CDR1 and CDR2 from the germline V gene are LNHDA and SQIVND (reference sequence).

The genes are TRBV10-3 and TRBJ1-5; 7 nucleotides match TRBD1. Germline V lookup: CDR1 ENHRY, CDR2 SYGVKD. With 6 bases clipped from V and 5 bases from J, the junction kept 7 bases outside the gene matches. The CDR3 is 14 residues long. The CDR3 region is CAISSRGGDQPQHF. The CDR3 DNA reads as TGTGCCATCAGCTCACGAGGGGGCGATCAGCCCCAGCATTTT.

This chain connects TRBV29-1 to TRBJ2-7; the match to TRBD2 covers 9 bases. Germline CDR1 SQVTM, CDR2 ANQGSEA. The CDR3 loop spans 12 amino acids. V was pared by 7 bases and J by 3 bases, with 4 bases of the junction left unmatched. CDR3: CSGGREGYEQYV. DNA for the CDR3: TGCAGCGGCGGGCGGGAGGGCTACGAGCAGTACGTC.

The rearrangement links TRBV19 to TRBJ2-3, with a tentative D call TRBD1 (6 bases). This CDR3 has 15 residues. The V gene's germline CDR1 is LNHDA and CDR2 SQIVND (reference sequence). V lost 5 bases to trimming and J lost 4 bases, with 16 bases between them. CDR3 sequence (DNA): TGTGCCAGTAGTCCGACAGGAGATCTTTCAGATACGCAGTATTTT. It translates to CASSPTGDLSDTQYF.

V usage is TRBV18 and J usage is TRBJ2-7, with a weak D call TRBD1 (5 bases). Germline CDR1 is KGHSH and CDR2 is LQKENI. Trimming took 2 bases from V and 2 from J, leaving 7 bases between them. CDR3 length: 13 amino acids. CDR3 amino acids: CASSPAQAYEQYV. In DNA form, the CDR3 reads TGTGCCAGCTCACCAGCACAGGCCTACGAGCAGTACGTC.

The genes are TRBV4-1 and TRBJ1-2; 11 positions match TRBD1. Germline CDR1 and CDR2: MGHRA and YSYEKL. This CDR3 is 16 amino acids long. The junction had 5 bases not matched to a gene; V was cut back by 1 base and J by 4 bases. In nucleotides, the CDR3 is TGCGCCAGCAGCCAAGGAGGGGGACAGGGGGGCTATGGCTACACCTTC. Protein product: CASSQGGGQGGYGYTF.

The CDR3 nucleotides read TGCAGTGCTAGTGACTACTACGAGCAGTACGTC. It translates to CSASDYYEQYV. The chain carries TRBV20-1 and TRBJ2-7; tentative D call: TRBD2 (5 bases). This CDR3 is 11 amino acids long. V lost 3 bases to trimming and J lost 3 bases, with 6 bases between them. Germline V gene data show CDR1 as DFQATT and CDR2 as SNEGSKA (reference sequence).

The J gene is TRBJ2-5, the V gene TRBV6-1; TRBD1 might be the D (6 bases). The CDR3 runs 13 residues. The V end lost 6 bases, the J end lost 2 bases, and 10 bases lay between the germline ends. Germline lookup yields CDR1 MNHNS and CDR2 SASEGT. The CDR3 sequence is CASRTGDQETQYF. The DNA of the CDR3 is TGTGCCAGCAGGACAGGCGATCAAGAGACCCAGTACTTC.

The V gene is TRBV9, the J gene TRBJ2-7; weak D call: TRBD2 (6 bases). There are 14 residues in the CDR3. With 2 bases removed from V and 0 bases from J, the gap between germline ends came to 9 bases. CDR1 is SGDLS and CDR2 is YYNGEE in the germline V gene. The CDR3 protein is CASSVTGVSYEQYF. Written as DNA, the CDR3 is TGTGCCAGCAGCGTCACGGGAGTCTCCTACGAGCAGTACTTC.

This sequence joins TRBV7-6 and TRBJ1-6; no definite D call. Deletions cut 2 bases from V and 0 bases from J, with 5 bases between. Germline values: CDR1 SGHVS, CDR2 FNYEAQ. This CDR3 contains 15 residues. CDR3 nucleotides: TGTGCCAGCAGCTTACTGAGCTCCTATAATTCACCCCTCCACTTT. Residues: CASSLLSSYNSPLHF.

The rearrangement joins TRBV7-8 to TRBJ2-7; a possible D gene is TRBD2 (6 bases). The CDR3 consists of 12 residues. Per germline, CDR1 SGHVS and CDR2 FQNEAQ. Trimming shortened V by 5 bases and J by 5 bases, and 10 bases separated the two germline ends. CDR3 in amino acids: CASSQEGNEQYF. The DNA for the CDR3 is TGTGCCAGCAGCCAGGAGGGGAACGAGCAGTACTTC.

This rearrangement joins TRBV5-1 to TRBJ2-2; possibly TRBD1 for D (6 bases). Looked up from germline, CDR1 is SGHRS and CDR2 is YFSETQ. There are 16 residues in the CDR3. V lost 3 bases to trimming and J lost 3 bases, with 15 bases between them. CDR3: CASSWAPGQYTGELFF. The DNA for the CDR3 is TGCGCCAGCAGCTGGGCCCCGGGACAATACACCGGGGAGCTGTTTTTT.

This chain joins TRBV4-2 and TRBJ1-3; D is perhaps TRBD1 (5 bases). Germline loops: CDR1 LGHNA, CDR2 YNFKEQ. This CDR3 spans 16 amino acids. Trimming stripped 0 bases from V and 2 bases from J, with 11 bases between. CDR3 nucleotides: TGTGCCAGCAGCCAAGATCGAGCGGGGCCTGGAAACACCATATATTTT. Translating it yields CASSQDRAGPGNTIYF.

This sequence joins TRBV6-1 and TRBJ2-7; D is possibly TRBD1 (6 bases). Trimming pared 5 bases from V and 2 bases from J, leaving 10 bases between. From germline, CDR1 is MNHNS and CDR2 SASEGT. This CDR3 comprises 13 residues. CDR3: CASSRQEAYEQYV. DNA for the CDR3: TGTGCCAGCAGTCGACAGGAAGCCTACGAGCAGTACGTC.

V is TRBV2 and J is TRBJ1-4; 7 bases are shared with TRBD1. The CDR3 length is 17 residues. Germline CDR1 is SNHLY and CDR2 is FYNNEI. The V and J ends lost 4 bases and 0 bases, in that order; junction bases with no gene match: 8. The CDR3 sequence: CASSGRGAFATNEKLFF. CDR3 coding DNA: TGTGCCAGCAGTGGCAGGGGGGCATTTGCAACTAATGAAAAACTGTTTTTT.

Here the CDR3 DNA reads TGCGCCAGCAGCCCGGAGGGGACTAGCGGGTCTATAAGCGCCTACGAGCAGTACGTC. Translating it yields CASSPEGTSGSISAYEQYV. The V gene is TRBV5-1, the J gene TRBJ2-7; 12 nucleotides align to TRBD2. The length of the CDR3 is 19 residues. Germline V CDR1 and CDR2: SGHRS, YFSETQ. With 4 bases clipped from V and 2 bases from J, the junction kept 16 bases outside the gene matches.

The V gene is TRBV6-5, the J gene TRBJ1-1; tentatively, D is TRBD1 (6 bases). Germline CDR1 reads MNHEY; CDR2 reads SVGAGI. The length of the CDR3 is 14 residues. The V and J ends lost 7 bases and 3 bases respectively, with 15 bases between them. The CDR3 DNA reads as TGTGCCAGCAACTACGGGGAGGGGGACACTGAAGCTTTCTTT. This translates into CASNYGEGDTEAFF.

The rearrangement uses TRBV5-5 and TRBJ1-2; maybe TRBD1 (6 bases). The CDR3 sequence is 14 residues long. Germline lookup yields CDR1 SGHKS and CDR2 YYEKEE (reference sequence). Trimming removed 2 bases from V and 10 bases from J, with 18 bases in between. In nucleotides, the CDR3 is TGTGCCAGCAGCTTTTCCCGGGACACGGTTCCCTACACCTTC. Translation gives CASSFSRDTVPYTF.

The CDR3 loop reads CASSPGTGNQPQHF. The CDR3 nucleotides read TGTGCCAGCAGCCCCGGGACAGGCAATCAGCCCCAGCATTTT. V usage is TRBV7-2 and J usage is TRBJ1-5; 7 bases match TRBD1. Germline lookup yields CDR1 SGHTA and CDR2 FQGNSA. CDR3 size: 14 residues. Trimming took 5 bases from V and 2 from J; bases not matched to a gene: 3.

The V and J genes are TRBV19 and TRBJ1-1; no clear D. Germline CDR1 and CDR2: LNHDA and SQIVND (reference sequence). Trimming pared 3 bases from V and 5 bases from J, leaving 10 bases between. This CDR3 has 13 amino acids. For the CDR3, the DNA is TGTGCCAGTAGTATTCGGGGTGAGACTGAAGCTTTCTTT. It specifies CASSIRGETEAFF. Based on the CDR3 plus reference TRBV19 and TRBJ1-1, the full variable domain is DGGITQSPKYLFRKEGQNVTLSCEQNLNHDAMYWYRQDPGQGLRLIYYSQIVNDFQKGDIAEGYSVSREKKESFPLTVTSAQKNPTAFYLCASSIRGETEAFFGQGTRLTVV.